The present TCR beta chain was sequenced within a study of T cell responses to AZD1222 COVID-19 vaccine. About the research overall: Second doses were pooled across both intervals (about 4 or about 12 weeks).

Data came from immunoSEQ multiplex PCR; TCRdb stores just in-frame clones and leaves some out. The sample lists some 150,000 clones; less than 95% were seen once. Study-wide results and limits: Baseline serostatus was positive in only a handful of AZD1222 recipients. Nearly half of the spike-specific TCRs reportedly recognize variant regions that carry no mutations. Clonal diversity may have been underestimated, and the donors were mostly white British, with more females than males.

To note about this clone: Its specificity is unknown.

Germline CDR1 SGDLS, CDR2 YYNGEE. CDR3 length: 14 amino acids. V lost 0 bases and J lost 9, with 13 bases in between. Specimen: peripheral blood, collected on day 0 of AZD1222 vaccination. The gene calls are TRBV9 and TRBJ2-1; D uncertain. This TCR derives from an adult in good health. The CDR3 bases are TGTGCCAGCAGCGTAGCCGGAGAGTACGGTGAGCAGTTCTTC. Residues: CASSVAGEYGEQFF.